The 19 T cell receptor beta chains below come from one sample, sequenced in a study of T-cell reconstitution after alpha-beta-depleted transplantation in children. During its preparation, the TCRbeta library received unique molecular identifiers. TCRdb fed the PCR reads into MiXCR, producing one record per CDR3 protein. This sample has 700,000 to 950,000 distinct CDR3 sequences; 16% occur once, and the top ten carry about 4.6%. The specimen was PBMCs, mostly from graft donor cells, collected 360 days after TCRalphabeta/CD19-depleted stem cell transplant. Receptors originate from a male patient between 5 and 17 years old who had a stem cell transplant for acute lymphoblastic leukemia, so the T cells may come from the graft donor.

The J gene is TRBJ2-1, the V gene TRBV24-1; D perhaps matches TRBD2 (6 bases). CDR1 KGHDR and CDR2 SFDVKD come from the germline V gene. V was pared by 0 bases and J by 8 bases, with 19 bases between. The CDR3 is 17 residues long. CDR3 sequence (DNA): TGTGCCACCAGTGATTTGAATGCGGGAACCGTTGTCGATGAGCAGTTCTTC. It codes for CATSDLNAGTVVDEQFF.

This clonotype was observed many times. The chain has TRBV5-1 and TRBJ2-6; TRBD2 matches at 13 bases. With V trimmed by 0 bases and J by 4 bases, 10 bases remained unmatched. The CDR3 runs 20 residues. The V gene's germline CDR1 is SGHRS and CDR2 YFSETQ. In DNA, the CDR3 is TGCGCCAGCAGCTTGGCACTAGCGGGAGGGCCTTCCTCCGGGGCCAACGTCCTGACTTTC. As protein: CASSLALAGGPSSGANVLTF.

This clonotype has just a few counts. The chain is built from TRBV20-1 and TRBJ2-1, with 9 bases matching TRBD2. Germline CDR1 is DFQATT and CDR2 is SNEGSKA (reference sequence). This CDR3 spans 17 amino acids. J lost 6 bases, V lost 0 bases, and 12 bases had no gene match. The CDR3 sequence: CSARDPWRAGGFNEQFF. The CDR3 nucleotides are TGCAGTGCTAGAGATCCATGGCGAGCGGGAGGTTTCAATGAGCAGTTCTTC.

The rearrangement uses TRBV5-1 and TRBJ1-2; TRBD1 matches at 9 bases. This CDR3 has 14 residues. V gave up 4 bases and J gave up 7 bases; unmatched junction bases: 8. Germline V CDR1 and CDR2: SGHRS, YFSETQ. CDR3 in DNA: TGCGCCAGCAGCCCCGATACAGGGGGCTTTGGCTACACCTTC. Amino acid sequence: CASSPDTGGFGYTF.

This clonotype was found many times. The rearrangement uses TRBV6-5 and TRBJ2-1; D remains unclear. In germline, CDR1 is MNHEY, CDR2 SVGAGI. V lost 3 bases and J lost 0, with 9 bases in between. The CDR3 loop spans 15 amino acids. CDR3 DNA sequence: TGTGCCAGCAGTTATGGTCGGAGCTCCTACAATGAGCAGTTCTTC. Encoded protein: CASSYGRSSYNEQFF.

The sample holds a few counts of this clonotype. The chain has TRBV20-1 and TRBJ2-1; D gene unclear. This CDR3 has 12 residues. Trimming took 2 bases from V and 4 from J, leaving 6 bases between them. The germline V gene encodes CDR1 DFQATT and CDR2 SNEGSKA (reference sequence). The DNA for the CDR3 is TGCAGTGCTAGAAAAGAATACAATGAGCAGTTCTTC. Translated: CSARKEYNEQFF.

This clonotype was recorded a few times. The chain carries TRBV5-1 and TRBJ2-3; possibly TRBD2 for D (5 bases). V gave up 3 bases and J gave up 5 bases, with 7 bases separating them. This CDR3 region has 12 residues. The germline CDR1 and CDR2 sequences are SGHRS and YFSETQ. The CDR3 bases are TGCGCCAGCAGCTGGACTCAAGATACGCAGTATTTT. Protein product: CASSWTQDTQYF.

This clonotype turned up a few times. CDR3 in amino acids: CASSLGCGGGSGEQFF. The CDR3 DNA follows: TGTGCCAGCAGCTTGGGGTGCGGGGGTGGCTCGGGTGAGCAGTTCTTC. This chain connects TRBV5-5 to TRBJ2-1; 7 nucleotides match TRBD2. The CDR3 runs to 16 residues. CDR1 is SGHKS, CDR2 YYEKEE, per germline (reference sequence). Trimming took 0 bases from V and 9 from J; bases not matched to a gene: 12.

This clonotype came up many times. CDR3 in amino acids: CSSQGHYMNTEAFF. The CDR3 bases are TGCAGCAGTCAGGGGCACTACATGAACACTGAAGCTTTCTTT. The chain combines TRBV29-1 with TRBJ1-1; a weak D match, TRBD1 (6 bases). V lost 8 bases and J 0 bases, leaving 16 bases between the germline ends. The CDR3 has 14 amino acids. Germline V gene sequence: CDR1 SQVTM, CDR2 ANQGSEA.

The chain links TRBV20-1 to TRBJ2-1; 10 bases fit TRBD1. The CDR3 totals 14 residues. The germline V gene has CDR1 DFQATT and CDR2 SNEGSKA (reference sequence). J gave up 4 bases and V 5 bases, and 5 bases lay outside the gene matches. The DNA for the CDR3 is TGCAGTGCTCCTCCGGGACAGGGGTACAATGAGCAGTTCTTC. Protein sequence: CSAPPGQGYNEQFF.

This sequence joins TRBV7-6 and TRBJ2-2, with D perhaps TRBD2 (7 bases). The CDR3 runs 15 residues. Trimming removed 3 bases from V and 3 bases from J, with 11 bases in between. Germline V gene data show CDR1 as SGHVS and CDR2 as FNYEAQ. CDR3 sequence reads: CASSFGGRDTGELFF. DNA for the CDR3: TGTGCCAGCAGCTTCGGGGGGCGAGACACCGGGGAGCTGTTTTTT.

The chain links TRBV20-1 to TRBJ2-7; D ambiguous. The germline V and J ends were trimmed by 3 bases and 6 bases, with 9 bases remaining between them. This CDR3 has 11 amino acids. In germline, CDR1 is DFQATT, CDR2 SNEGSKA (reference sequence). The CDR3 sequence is CSASSRPEQYF. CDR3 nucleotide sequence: TGCAGTGCTAGTAGTCGGCCCGAGCAGTACTTC.

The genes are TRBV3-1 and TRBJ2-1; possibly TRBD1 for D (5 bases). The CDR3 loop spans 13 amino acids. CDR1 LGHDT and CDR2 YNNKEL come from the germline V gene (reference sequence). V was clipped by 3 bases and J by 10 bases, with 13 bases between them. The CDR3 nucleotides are TGTGCCAGCAGCCACACCGGAAGGGGAGAGCAGTTCTTC. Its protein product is CASSHTGRGEQFF.

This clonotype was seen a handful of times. In DNA form, the CDR3 reads TGCGCCAGCAGCTTTCACAGACTAGCGGGAGGGTCCTACGAGCAGTACTTC. This gives the protein CASSFHRLAGGSYEQYF. This sequence joins TRBV5-1 and TRBJ2-7; 14 nucleotides align to TRBD2. Germline V gene lookup returns CDR1 SGHRS and CDR2 YFSETQ. Germline trimming cut 2 bases from V and 1 base from J; bases unmatched to any gene: 5. The CDR3 contains 17 residues. The whole variable domain, remainder taken from reference TRBV5-1 and TRBJ2-7, is KAGVTQTPRYLIKTRGQQVTLSCSPISGHRSVSWYQQTPGQGLQFLFEYFSETQRNKGNFPGRFSGRQFSNSRSEMNVSTLELGDSALYLCASSFHRLAGGSYEQYFGPGTRLTVT.

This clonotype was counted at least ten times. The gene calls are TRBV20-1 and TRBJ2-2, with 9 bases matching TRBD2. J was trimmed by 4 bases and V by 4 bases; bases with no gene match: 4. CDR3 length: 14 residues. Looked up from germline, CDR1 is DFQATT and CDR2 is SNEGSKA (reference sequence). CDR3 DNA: TGCAGTGCTACTCCTAGCGGGACCACCGGGGAGCTGTTTTTT. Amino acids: CSATPSGTTGELFF.

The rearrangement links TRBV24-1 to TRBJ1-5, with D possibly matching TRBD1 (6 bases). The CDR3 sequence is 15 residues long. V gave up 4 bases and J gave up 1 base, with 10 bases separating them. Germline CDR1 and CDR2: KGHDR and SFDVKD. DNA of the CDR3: TGTGCCACCAGTGAGTCTACAGGGAGCAATCAGCCCCAGCATTTT. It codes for CATSESTGSNQPQHF.

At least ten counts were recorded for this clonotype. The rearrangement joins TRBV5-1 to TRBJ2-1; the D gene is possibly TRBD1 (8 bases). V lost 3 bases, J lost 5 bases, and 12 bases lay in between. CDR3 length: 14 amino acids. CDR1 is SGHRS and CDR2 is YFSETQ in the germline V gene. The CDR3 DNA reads TGCGCCAGCAGCTGGGGGGGACAGGACAATGAGCAGTTCTTC. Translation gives CASSWGGQDNEQFF.

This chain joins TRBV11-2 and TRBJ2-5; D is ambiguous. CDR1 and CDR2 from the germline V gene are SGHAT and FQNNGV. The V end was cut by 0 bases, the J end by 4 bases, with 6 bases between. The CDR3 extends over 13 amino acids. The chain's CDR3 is CASSLDGPETQYF. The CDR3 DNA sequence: TGTGCCAGCAGCTTAGACGGCCCAGAGACCCAGTACTTC.

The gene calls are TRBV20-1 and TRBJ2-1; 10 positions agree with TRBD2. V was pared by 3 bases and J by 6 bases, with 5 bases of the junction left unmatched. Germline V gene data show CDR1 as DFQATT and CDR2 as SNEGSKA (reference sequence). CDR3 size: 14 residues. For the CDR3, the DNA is TGCAGTGCTAGGCGGCTAGCGGGAGCCAATGAGCAGTTCTTC. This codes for CSARRLAGANEQFF.